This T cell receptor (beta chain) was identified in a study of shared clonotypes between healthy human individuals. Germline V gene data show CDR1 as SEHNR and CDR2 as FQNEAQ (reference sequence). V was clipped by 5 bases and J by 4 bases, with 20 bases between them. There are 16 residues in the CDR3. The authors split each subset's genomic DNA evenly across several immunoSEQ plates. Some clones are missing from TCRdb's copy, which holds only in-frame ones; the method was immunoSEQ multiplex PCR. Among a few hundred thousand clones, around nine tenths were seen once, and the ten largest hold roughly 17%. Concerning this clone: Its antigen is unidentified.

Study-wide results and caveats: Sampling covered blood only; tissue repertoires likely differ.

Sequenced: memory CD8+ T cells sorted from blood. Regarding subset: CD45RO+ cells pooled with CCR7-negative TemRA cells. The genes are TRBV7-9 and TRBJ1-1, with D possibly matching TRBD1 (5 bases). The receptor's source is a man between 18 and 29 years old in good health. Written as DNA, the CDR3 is TGTGCCAGCAGCCTCAGTTGGGGCAGGGAAAGCACTGAAGCTTTCTTT. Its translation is CASSLSWGRESTEAFF.